Presented here are 21 T cell receptor beta chains from one specimen sequenced in a study of blood T cell repertoires in COVID-19. The table came from immunoSEQ multiplex PCR; TCRdb's copy has only in-frame clones and leaves some out. The sample consists of about 130,000 clones, roughly four fifths of them appearing once. Sequenced material: peripheral blood. The source is a man aged 25 to 40 with COVID-19, enrolled during active disease.

The chain uses TRBV5-6 and TRBJ1-6; 9 bases match TRBD1. V shed 2 bases, J shed 6 bases, and the junction held 9 bases outside the gene matches. The length of the CDR3 is 17 residues. Germline V gene lookup returns CDR1 SGHDT and CDR2 YYEEEE. This CDR3 is CASSFRTGVGLNSPLHF. CDR3 coding DNA: TGTGCCAGCAGCTTTAGGACAGGGGTAGGACTTAATTCACCCCTCCACTTT.

There are a few counts of this clone. This chain connects TRBV7-9 to TRBJ2-3, with D tentatively TRBD2 (6 bases). There are 16 residues in the CDR3. CDR1 is SEHNR, CDR2 FQNEAQ, per germline (reference sequence). Trimming pared 5 bases from V and 6 bases from J, leaving 21 bases between. CDR3: CASSQRRGTRGDTQYF. As DNA, the CDR3 is TGTGCCAGCAGCCAAAGGAGGGGTACCCGGGGGGATACGCAGTATTTT.

This sequence joins TRBV7-9 and TRBJ2-1; 9 nucleotides line up with TRBD1. Germline lookup yields CDR1 SEHNR and CDR2 FQNEAQ (reference sequence). This CDR3 comprises 15 residues. Losses at the gene ends were 7 bases for V and 10 bases for J; bases not matched to a gene: 14. This CDR3 reads CASKMSGQGEKEQFF. CDR3 coding DNA: TGTGCCAGCAAGATGTCGGGACAGGGAGAAAAAGAGCAGTTCTTC.

J is TRBJ2-3 and V is TRBV28; D might be TRBD2 (6 bases). Trimming removed 6 bases from V and 0 bases from J, with 10 bases in between. CDR1 is MDHEN, CDR2 SYDVKM, per germline. The CDR3 spans 14 residues. Written as DNA, the CDR3 is TGTGCCAGCAGGCCCGGGACTAGCACAGATACGCAGTATTTT. It specifies CASRPGTSTDTQYF.

In this sample, this clone turned up once. This chain connects TRBV11-3 to TRBJ2-2; 8 bases fit TRBD2. V trimming: 2 bases; J trimming: 1 base; junction bases outside the gene matches: 15. Per germline, CDR1 SGHNT and CDR2 YENEEA. The CDR3 is 20 residues long. The CDR3 reads CASSLWGTGRAYMNTGELFF. CDR3 nucleotides: TGTGCCAGCAGCTTATGGGGGACCGGGAGGGCTTACATGAACACCGGGGAGCTGTTTTTT.

V is TRBV19 and J is TRBJ1-4; maybe TRBD1 (5 bases). Germline CDR1 is LNHDA and CDR2 is SQIVND (reference sequence). The V and J ends lost 5 bases and 0 bases respectively, with 7 bases between them. This CDR3 has 14 residues. The CDR3 loop is CASSAGATNEKLFF. DNA for the CDR3: TGTGCCAGTAGTGCGGGGGCAACTAATGAAAAACTGTTTTTT.

This sequence joins TRBV30 and TRBJ1-4, with 7 positions matching TRBD1. From germline, CDR1 is GTSNPN and CDR2 SVGIG (reference sequence). This CDR3 contains 16 residues. J lost 3 bases, V lost 4 bases, and 11 bases had no gene match. CDR3 sequence (DNA): TGTGCCTGGAACAGACAGGGAAGGTCCGCTAATGAAAAACTGTTTTTT. This encodes CAWNRQGRSANEKLFF. The variable domain in full, with the rest retrieved from reference TRBV30 and TRBJ1-4, is SQTIHQWPATLVQPVGSPLSLECTVEGTSNPNLYWYRQAAGRGLQLLFYSVGIGQISSEVPQNLSASRPQDRQFILSSKKLLLSDSGFYLCAWNRQGRSANEKLFFGSGTQLSVL.

The chain carries TRBV10-3 and TRBJ1-1; D might be TRBD1 (6 bases). Germline V gene lookup returns CDR1 ENHRY and CDR2 SYGVKD. This CDR3 spans 15 amino acids. Trimming removed 0 bases from V and 0 bases from J, with 8 bases in between. CDR3 sequence reads: CAISESGQLNTEAFF. As DNA, the CDR3 is TGTGCCATCAGTGAGTCTGGACAGCTGAACACTGAAGCTTTCTTT.

The rearrangement uses TRBV7-9 and TRBJ2-5, with 10 bases matching TRBD1. V shed 5 bases and J 5 bases; nucleotides not matched to a gene: 11. The V gene's germline CDR1 is SEHNR and CDR2 FQNEAQ (reference sequence). The CDR3 is 16 residues long. The CDR3 loop reads CASSPRQGAPWETQYF. The DNA of the CDR3 is TGTGCCAGCAGCCCGCGACAGGGGGCGCCTTGGGAGACCCAGTACTTC.

This chain uses TRBV11-2 with TRBJ1-2, with a tentative D call TRBD1 (5 bases). This CDR3 region has 15 residues. V was pared by 1 base and J by 4 bases, with 13 bases between. Per germline, CDR1 SGHAT and CDR2 FQNNGV. CDR3 nucleotide sequence: TGTGCCAGCAGCTTAGGCGCGGGACTCAGCTATGGCTACACCTTC. It specifies CASSLGAGLSYGYTF.

The CDR3 protein is CASSQEMGGIYGYTF. The CDR3 nucleotides read TGTGCCAGCAGCCAAGAAATGGGAGGGATCTATGGCTACACCTTC. V usage is TRBV14 and J usage is TRBJ1-2; no clear D gene. V was clipped by 0 bases and J by 4 bases, with 12 bases between them. Germline V gene sequence: CDR1 SGHDN, CDR2 FVKESK. This CDR3 has 15 residues.

The chain combines TRBV11-3 with TRBJ2-7; 8 bases agree with TRBD1. CDR3 length: 15 residues. From germline, CDR1 is SGHNT and CDR2 YENEEA. Trimming removed 4 bases from V and 0 bases from J; junction bases left unmatched: 5. The CDR3 loop is CASSSPGTGSYEQYF. In DNA, the CDR3 is TGTGCCAGCAGCTCACCCGGGACAGGCTCCTACGAGCAGTACTTC.

The chain is built from TRBV2 and TRBJ2-1; D uncertain. The CDR3 runs to 10 residues. Trimming removed 8 bases from V and 3 bases from J, with 2 bases in between. Germline CDR1 and CDR2: SNHLY and FYNNEI. CDR3 bases: TGTGCCAGCCTCTACAATGAGCAGTTCTTC. Translated: CASLYNEQFF.

The chain uses TRBV28 and TRBJ1-5; D not resolved. The CDR3 runs to 14 residues. The germline V gene encodes CDR1 MDHEN and CDR2 SYDVKM. V gave up 5 bases and J gave up 3 bases, with 11 bases separating them. The CDR3 DNA follows: TGTGCCAGCAGTAGCGGACGAGTCAATCAGCCCCAGCATTTT. Translated, it gives CASSSGRVNQPQHF.

The chain recombines TRBV28 with TRBJ1-1; D perhaps matches TRBD1 (5 bases). This CDR3 contains 12 residues. Trimming cost V 6 bases and J 5 bases, with 10 bases left between them. Germline V lookup: CDR1 MDHEN, CDR2 SYDVKM. CDR3 loop: CASRSGMTEAFF. The CDR3 nucleotides are TGTGCCAGCAGGTCAGGGATGACTGAAGCTTTCTTT.

This sequence joins TRBV30 and TRBJ1-1, with D tentatively TRBD1 (6 bases). Germline assignment: CDR1 GTSNPN and CDR2 SVGIG (reference sequence). This CDR3 has 13 residues. V lost 0 bases and J lost 3, with 8 bases in between. CDR3 loop: CAWSVNRDTEAFF. As DNA, the CDR3 is TGTGCCTGGAGTGTGAACAGGGACACTGAAGCTTTCTTT. The entire variable domain, with the rest obtained from reference TRBV30 and TRBJ1-1, is as follows: SQTIHQWPATLVQPVGSPLSLECTVEGTSNPNLYWYRQAAGRGLQLLFYSVGIGQISSEVPQNLSASRPQDRQFILSSKKLLLSDSGFYLCAWSVNRDTEAFFGQGTRLTVV.

The chain couples TRBV28 to TRBJ1-2, with TRBD1 identical over 8 bases. Germline V gives CDR1 MDHEN, CDR2 SYDVKM. The length of the CDR3 is 17 residues. Germline trimming cut 1 base from V and 0 bases from J; bases unmatched to any gene: 7. This chain's CDR3 is CASSLFRDRMTNYGYTF. CDR3 nucleotide sequence: TGTGCCAGCAGTTTATTCCGGGACAGGATGACTAACTATGGCTACACCTTC.

This rearrangement joins TRBV24-1 to TRBJ2-3, with 10 positions matching TRBD2. The CDR3 runs to 17 residues. Trimming cost V 4 bases and J 3 bases; bases outside gene matches: 9. The germline V gene encodes CDR1 KGHDR and CDR2 SFDVKD. As DNA, the CDR3 is TGTGCCACCAGTGACTCCCTCCGGACTAGCGGAACAGATACGCAGTATTTT. Translating it yields CATSDSLRTSGTDTQYF.

This clone was found a few times. The chain has TRBV15 and TRBJ2-5, with D perhaps matching TRBD2 (6 bases). Germline V gives CDR1 LNHNV, CDR2 YYDKDF (reference sequence). The CDR3 runs 14 residues. V was shortened by 0 bases and J by 5 bases, with 10 bases between the two germline ends. The CDR3 region is CATSRDGGAETQYF. The CDR3 coding sequence is TGTGCCACCAGCAGAGATGGAGGGGCGGAGACCCAGTACTTC.

The chain carries TRBV7-2 and TRBJ2-7; possible D gene TRBD1, 5 bases. In germline, CDR1 is SGHTA, CDR2 FQGNSA. This CDR3 has 16 amino acids. Trimming took off 0 bases at V and 1 base at J, with 13 bases between the two ends. The CDR3 DNA reads as TGTGCCAGCAGCTTAGCGCTCCCGGCAGGGTCCTACGAGCAGTACTTC. This gives the protein CASSLALPAGSYEQYF.

The genes are TRBV27 and TRBJ2-7; 8 positions agree with TRBD2. The CDR3 has 14 residues. After removal of 3 bases from V and 3 bases from J, the junction contained 4 bases not matched to a gene. CDR1 and CDR2 from the germline V gene are MNHEY and SMNVEV (reference sequence). CDR3 DNA sequence: TGTGCCAGCAGTTTCCAGCGGGGGTACTACGAGCAGTACTTC. Residues: CASSFQRGYYEQYF.